Listed below are T cell receptor beta chains from one sample, sequenced in a study of cytomegalovirus exposure and HLA in healthy donors. Generated by immunoSEQ multiplex PCR, the TCRdb table keeps only in-frame clones and is missing some. The sample shows around 150,000 clones, around 68% of them seen only once. Source material: PBMCs. The source is a woman between 40 and 55 years old in good health and CMV-seropositive. CDR3s include the opening cysteine and the closing phenylalanine or tryptophan. The D gene is left open where the match is weak. Clone size is shown for a subset of rows, as once, few, many or a class of expanded clone.

CDR3 protein: CASSSPGQGAGELFF
CDR3 DNA: TGTGCCAGCAGTTCACCGGGACAGGGGGCCGGGGAGCTGTTTTTT
J gene: TRBJ2-2
V gene: TRBV28
D gene: TRBD1
clone size: once

CDR3 protein: CASSQDTSGGTSGRREQYF
CDR3 DNA: TGCGCCAGCAGCCAAGACACTTCGGGCGGGACTAGCGGGAGGAGAGAGCAGTACTTC
J gene: TRBJ2-7
V gene: TRBV4-3
D gene: TRBD2
clone size: .

CDR3 protein: CASSHAGQGRGEQFF
CDR3 DNA: TGTGCCAGCAGCCACGCGGGACAGGGAAGGGGTGAGCAGTTCTTC
J gene: TRBJ2-1
V gene: TRBV14
D gene: TRBD1
clone size: .

CDR3 protein: CASSQPTILSGEKTYEQYF
CDR3 DNA: TGTGCCAGCAGCCAGCCAACCATTCTAAGCGGGGAGAAAACCTACGAGCAGTACTTC
J gene: TRBJ2-7
V gene: TRBV4-2
D gene: TRBD2
clone size: .

CDR3 protein: CASSVGMQGLNTEAFF
CDR3 DNA: TGTGCCAGCAGCGTAGGGATGCAGGGGTTAAACACTGAAGCTTTCTTT
J gene: TRBJ1-1
V gene: TRBV9
D gene: .
clone size: .

CDR3 protein: CASSQEDGTGVTYEQYF
CDR3 DNA: TGCGCCAGCAGCCAAGAAGATGGGACAGGGGTTACCTACGAGCAGTACTTC
J gene: TRBJ2-7
V gene: TRBV4-3
D gene: TRBD1
clone size: .

CDR3 protein: CASSPGEMAKNIQYF
CDR3 DNA: TGTGCCAGCAGCCCAGGGGAGATGGCCAAAAACATTCAGTACTTC
J gene: TRBJ2-4
V gene: TRBV28
D gene: .
clone size: .

CDR3 protein: CASSEGGQGEKNEQFF
CDR3 DNA: TGTGCCAGCAGTGAAGGTGGACAGGGTGAGAAAAATGAGCAGTTCTTC
J gene: TRBJ2-1
V gene: TRBV25-1
D gene: TRBD1
clone size: .

CDR3 protein: CAISGLAGVDTQYF
CDR3 DNA: TGTGCCATCAGTGGACTAGCGGGAGTAGATACGCAGTATTTT
J gene: TRBJ2-3
V gene: TRBV10-3
D gene: TRBD2
clone size: once

CDR3 protein: CASNKHRDRGSNTEAFF
CDR3 DNA: TGTGCCAGCAATAAACACCGGGACAGGGGCTCTAACACTGAAGCTTTCTTT
J gene: TRBJ1-1
V gene: TRBV2
D gene: TRBD1
clone size: few

CDR3 protein: CASSVGLQDNNEQFF
CDR3 DNA: TGTGCCAGCAGCGTAGGGCTGCAGGACAACAATGAGCAGTTCTTC
J gene: TRBJ2-1
V gene: TRBV9
D gene: .
clone size: .

CDR3 protein: CASSLGREYNEQFF
CDR3 DNA: TGTGCCAGCAGCTTGGGGCGGGAGTACAATGAGCAGTTCTTC
J gene: TRBJ2-1
V gene: TRBV7-2
D gene: TRBD2
clone size: .

CDR3 protein: CASSTGTTYEQYF
CDR3 DNA: TGTGCCAGCAGCACCGGGACAACCTACGAGCAGTACTTC
J gene: TRBJ2-7
V gene: TRBV6-5
D gene: .
clone size: .

CDR3 protein: CASSLTAFLNTDTQYF
CDR3 DNA: TGTGCCAGCAGCTTAACTGCGTTTTTAAACACAGATACGCAGTATTTT
J gene: TRBJ2-3
V gene: TRBV7-2
D gene: .
clone size: .

CDR3 protein: CASSPRGTFYGYTF
CDR3 DNA: TGTGCCAGCAGCCCCCGGGGGACCTTCTATGGCTACACCTTC
J gene: TRBJ1-2
V gene: TRBV7-9
D gene: .
clone size: .

CDR3 protein: CASRGWGDTEAFF
CDR3 DNA: TGTGCCAGCAGAGGTTGGGGGGACACTGAAGCTTTCTTT
J gene: TRBJ1-1
V gene: TRBV6-5
D gene: .
clone size: .

CDR3 protein: CASSAVGGVVTDTQYF
CDR3 DNA: TGTGCCAGCAGTGCGGTAGGGGGGGTAGTCACAGATACGCAGTATTTT
J gene: TRBJ2-3
V gene: TRBV11-1
D gene: .
clone size: .

CDR3 protein: CASSDASGQAGANVLTF
CDR3 DNA: TGTGCCAGCAGTGATGCTAGCGGGCAGGCGGGGGCCAACGTCCTGACTTTC
J gene: TRBJ2-6
V gene: TRBV25-1
D gene: TRBD2
clone size: .

CDR3 protein: CASSPGSEAFF
CDR3 DNA: TGCGCCAGCAGCCCCGGGAGCGAAGCTTTCTTT
J gene: TRBJ1-1
V gene: TRBV5-1
D gene: .
clone size: few

CDR3 protein: CASSPRVFTEAFF
CDR3 DNA: TGTGCCAGCAGCCCGAGGGTTTTTACTGAAGCTTTCTTT
J gene: TRBJ1-1
V gene: TRBV14
D gene: .
clone size: few

CDR3 protein: CASSTRTAYEQYF
CDR3 DNA: TGTGCCAGCAGCACCCGGACAGCCTACGAGCAGTACTTC
J gene: TRBJ2-7
V gene: TRBV11-2
D gene: .
clone size: .

CDR3 protein: CATLLPLYEQYF
CDR3 DNA: TGCGCCACCCTCCTCCCGTTATACGAGCAGTACTTC
J gene: TRBJ2-7
V gene: TRBV23-1
D gene: .
clone size: .

CDR3 protein: CASGLAGAYEQYF
CDR3 DNA: TGTGCTAGTGGTTTGGCAGGGGCCTACGAGCAGTACTTC
J gene: TRBJ2-7
V gene: TRBV12-5
D gene: .
clone size: once

CDR3 protein: CASSRTSRITDTQYF
CDR3 DNA: TGTGCCAGCAGCCGGACTAGCCGAATCACAGATACGCAGTATTTT
J gene: TRBJ2-3
V gene: TRBV7-2
D gene: TRBD2
clone size: .

CDR3 protein: CASSGDRSGEQYF
CDR3 DNA: TGTGCCAGCAGCGGGGACAGGTCGGGCGAGCAGTACTTC
J gene: TRBJ2-7
V gene: TRBV9
D gene: TRBD1
clone size: .

CDR3 protein: CGIASGEQYF
CDR3 DNA: TGCGGGATAGCTAGCGGAGAGCAGTACTTC
J gene: TRBJ2-7
V gene: TRBV20-1
D gene: TRBD2
clone size: .

CDR3 protein: CATRPTGRAYEQYF
CDR3 DNA: TGTGCCACCAGGCCGACAGGGCGGGCCTACGAGCAGTACTTC
J gene: TRBJ2-7
V gene: TRBV28
D gene: TRBD1
clone size: .

CDR3 protein: CASSPEASGNYNEQFF
CDR3 DNA: TGTGCCAGCAGCCCAGAGGCTAGCGGGAACTACAATGAGCAGTTCTTC
J gene: TRBJ2-1
V gene: TRBV7-2
D gene: TRBD2
clone size: few

CDR3 protein: CASSPGHRGAEAFF
CDR3 DNA: TGTGCCAGCAGCCCGGGACATCGAGGCGCTGAAGCTTTCTTT
J gene: TRBJ1-1
V gene: TRBV5-6
D gene: .
clone size: few

CDR3 protein: CASSVQIQETQYF
CDR3 DNA: TGTGCCAGCAGCGTACAGATACAAGAGACCCAGTACTTC
J gene: TRBJ2-5
V gene: TRBV9
D gene: .
clone size: few

CDR3 protein: CASRRGDRGNTDTQYF
CDR3 DNA: TGTGCCAGCCGGCGGGGGGACAGGGGCAACACAGATACGCAGTATTTT
J gene: TRBJ2-3
V gene: TRBV27
D gene: TRBD1
clone size: .

CDR3 protein: CASSYGGDTYNEQFF
CDR3 DNA: TGTGCCAGCAGTTACGGAGGGGATACCTACAATGAGCAGTTCTTC
J gene: TRBJ2-1
V gene: TRBV6-5
D gene: .
clone size: .

CDR3 protein: CASSVESSYEQYF
CDR3 DNA: TGTGCCAGCAGCGTTGAGTCCTCCTACGAGCAGTACTTC
J gene: TRBJ2-7
V gene: TRBV9
D gene: .
clone size: once

CDR3 protein: CASSRVSGSEQFF
CDR3 DNA: TGTGCCAGCAGTAGGGTTAGCGGCTCTGAGCAGTTCTTC
J gene: TRBJ2-1
V gene: TRBV6-6
D gene: .
clone size: few

CDR3 protein: CASSLTSNYNEQFF
CDR3 DNA: TGTGCCAGCAGTTTAACTAGCAATTACAATGAGCAGTTCTTC
J gene: TRBJ2-1
V gene: TRBV28
D gene: .
clone size: .

CDR3 protein: CASSTSGRGVYEQYF
CDR3 DNA: TGTGCCAGCAGCACGAGCGGGAGGGGAGTCTACGAGCAGTACTTC
J gene: TRBJ2-7
V gene: TRBV21-1
D gene: .
clone size: .

CDR3 protein: CASSPNGQLNQPQHF
CDR3 DNA: TGTGCCAGCAGCCCGAACGGACAGCTCAATCAGCCCCAGCATTTT
J gene: TRBJ1-5
V gene: TRBV28
D gene: .
clone size: .

CDR3 protein: CASSYLLLTDTQYF
CDR3 DNA: TGTGCCAGCAGTTACTTACTTCTCACAGATACGCAGTATTTT
J gene: TRBJ2-3
V gene: TRBV6-6
D gene: .
clone size: .

CDR3 protein: CASSQDHSGGTEAFF
CDR3 DNA: TGCGCCAGCAGCCAAGATCACTCAGGGGGCACTGAAGCTTTCTTT
J gene: TRBJ1-1
V gene: TRBV4-1
D gene: TRBD1
clone size: .

CDR3 protein: CASSEGRADTEAFF
CDR3 DNA: TGCGCCAGCAGTGAGGGGAGAGCTGACACTGAAGCTTTCTTT
J gene: TRBJ1-1
V gene: TRBV10-1
D gene: .
clone size: .

CDR3 protein: CSAPQGEGYPF
CDR3 DNA: TGCAGTGCTCCACAGGGGGAAGGCTACCCCTTC
J gene: TRBJ1-2
V gene: TRBV20-1
D gene: TRBD1
clone size: .

CDR3 protein: CASSLGTGYNSPLHF
CDR3 DNA: TGTGCCAGCAGCTTAGGGACAGGGTACAATTCACCCCTCCACTTT
J gene: TRBJ1-6
V gene: TRBV7-2
D gene: TRBD1
clone size: .

CDR3 protein: CASSLFPGHPFDRCWGYTF
CDR3 DNA: TGTGCCAGCAGCTTATTTCCGGGACACCCTTTTGATAGGTGCTGGGGCTACACCTTC
J gene: TRBJ1-2
V gene: TRBV11-3
D gene: .
clone size: .

CDR3 protein: CASSWGQGMEEQYF
CDR3 DNA: TGCGCCAGCAGCTGGGGACAGGGCATGGAGGAGCAGTACTTC
J gene: TRBJ2-7
V gene: TRBV5-1
D gene: TRBD1
clone size: few

CDR3 protein: CASSLGGDRGEAFF
CDR3 DNA: TGTGCCAGCAGCTTAGGGGGGGACAGGGGTGAAGCTTTCTTT
J gene: TRBJ1-1
V gene: TRBV7-2
D gene: TRBD1
clone size: .

CDR3 protein: CASSLRTNFGSRLAVGELFF
CDR3 DNA: TGTGCCAGCAGTTTACGCACAAATTTCGGGTCTAGGCTAGCGGTCGGGGAGCTGTTTTTT
J gene: TRBJ2-2
V gene: TRBV27
D gene: TRBD2
clone size: .

CDR3 protein: CASSVIPVPSGSSTDTQYF
CDR3 DNA: TGTGCCAGCAGCGTAATCCCCGTCCCTAGCGGGTCTAGCACAGATACGCAGTATTTT
J gene: TRBJ2-3
V gene: TRBV9
D gene: TRBD2
clone size: .

CDR3 protein: CASSFDRSDQPQHF
CDR3 DNA: TGTGCCAGCAGCTTTGACAGGTCCGATCAGCCCCAGCATTTT
J gene: TRBJ1-5
V gene: TRBV11-2
D gene: .
clone size: .

CDR3 protein: CASSQDRGLAGDTQYF
CDR3 DNA: TGCGCCAGCAGCCAAGATAGGGGACTAGCGGGAGATACGCAGTATTTT
J gene: TRBJ2-3
V gene: TRBV4-1
D gene: TRBD2
clone size: few

CDR3 protein: CASTLEGNQPQHF
CDR3 DNA: TGTGCCAGCACCCTGGAGGGCAATCAGCCCCAGCATTTT
J gene: TRBJ1-5
V gene: TRBV2
D gene: .
clone size: once

CDR3 protein: CASSSQGGNQPQNF
CDR3 DNA: TGTGCCAGCAGCTCCCAGGGAGGCAATCAGCCCCAGAATTTT
J gene: TRBJ1-5
V gene: TRBV7-9
D gene: .
clone size: .

CDR3 protein: CASSPVAPRTDTQYF
CDR3 DNA: TGTGCCAGCTCACCGGTAGCCCCTCGCACAGATACGCAGTATTTT
J gene: TRBJ2-3
V gene: TRBV18
D gene: .
clone size: .

CDR3 protein: CASTGQGVNQPQHF
CDR3 DNA: TGTGCCAGCACGGGACAGGGGGTCAATCAGCCCCAGCATTTT
J gene: TRBJ1-5
V gene: TRBV2
D gene: TRBD1
clone size: .

CDR3 protein: CASSPAGGLGEKLFF
CDR3 DNA: TGTGCCAGCAGTCCGGCTGGGGGGTTGGGTGAAAAACTGTTTTTT
J gene: TRBJ1-4
V gene: TRBV27
D gene: .
clone size: .

CDR3 protein: CASSFQGESTEAFF
CDR3 DNA: TGTGCCAGCAGCTTCCAGGGGGAGTCCACTGAAGCTTTCTTT
J gene: TRBJ1-1
V gene: TRBV7-9
D gene: TRBD1
clone size: .

CDR3 protein: CASSYGGQGLDYPF
CDR3 DNA: TGTGCCAGCAGTTACGGCGGACAGGGACTTGACTACCCCTTC
J gene: TRBJ1-2
V gene: TRBV6-5
D gene: TRBD1
clone size: .

CDR3 protein: CAAGTNRLDTPLHF
CDR3 DNA: TGCGCCGCCGGAACGAACAGGCTTGACACACCCCTCCACTTT
J gene: TRBJ1-6
V gene: TRBV4-1
D gene: .
clone size: .

CDR3 protein: CASSVDEAGELFF
CDR3 DNA: TGTGCCAGCAGCGTAGACGAGGCCGGGGAGCTGTTTTTT
J gene: TRBJ2-2
V gene: TRBV9
D gene: .
clone size: .

CDR3 protein: CASSLDRGDTQYF
CDR3 DNA: TGTGCCAGCAGCTTAGACAGGGGGGATACGCAGTATTTT
J gene: TRBJ2-3
V gene: TRBV7-2
D gene: TRBD1
clone size: .